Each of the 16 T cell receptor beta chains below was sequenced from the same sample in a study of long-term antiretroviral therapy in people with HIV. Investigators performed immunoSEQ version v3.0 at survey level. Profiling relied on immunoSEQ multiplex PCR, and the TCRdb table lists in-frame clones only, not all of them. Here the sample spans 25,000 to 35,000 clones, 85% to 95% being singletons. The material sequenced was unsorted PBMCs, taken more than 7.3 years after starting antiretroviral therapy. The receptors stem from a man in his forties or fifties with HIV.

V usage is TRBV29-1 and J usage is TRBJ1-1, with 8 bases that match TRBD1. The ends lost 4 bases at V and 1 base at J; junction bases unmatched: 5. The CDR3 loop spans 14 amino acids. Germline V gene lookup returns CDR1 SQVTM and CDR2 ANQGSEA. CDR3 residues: CSVGGDRSNTEAFF. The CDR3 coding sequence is TGCAGCGTTGGAGGGGACAGGTCGAACACTGAAGCTTTCTTT.

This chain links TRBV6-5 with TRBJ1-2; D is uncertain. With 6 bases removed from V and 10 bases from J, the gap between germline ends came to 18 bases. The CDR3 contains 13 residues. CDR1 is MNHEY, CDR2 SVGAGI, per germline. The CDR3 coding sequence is TGTGCCAGCAGCCCGGCCCTTGCTGGAGACTACACCTTC. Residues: CASSPALAGDYTF.

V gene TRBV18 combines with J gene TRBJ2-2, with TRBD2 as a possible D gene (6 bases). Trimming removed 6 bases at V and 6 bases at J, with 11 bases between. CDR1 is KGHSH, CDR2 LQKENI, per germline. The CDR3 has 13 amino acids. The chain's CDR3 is CASSQGGPGELFF. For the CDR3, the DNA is TGTGCCAGCTCCCAAGGAGGGCCCGGGGAGCTGTTTTTT.

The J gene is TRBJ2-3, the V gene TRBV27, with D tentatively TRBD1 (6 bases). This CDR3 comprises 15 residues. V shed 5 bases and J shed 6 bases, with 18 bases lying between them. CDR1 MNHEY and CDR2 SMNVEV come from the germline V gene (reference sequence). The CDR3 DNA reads TGTGCCAGCAGTCTCATAATCGGACAGTCTGATACGCAGTATTTT. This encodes CASSLIIGQSDTQYF.

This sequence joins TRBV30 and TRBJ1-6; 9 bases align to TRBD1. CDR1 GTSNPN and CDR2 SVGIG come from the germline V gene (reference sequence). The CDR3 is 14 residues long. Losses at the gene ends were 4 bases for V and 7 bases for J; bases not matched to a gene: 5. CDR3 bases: TGTGCCTGGAAGGACAGGGGTGGGAATTCACCCCTCCACTTT. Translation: CAWKDRGGNSPLHF.

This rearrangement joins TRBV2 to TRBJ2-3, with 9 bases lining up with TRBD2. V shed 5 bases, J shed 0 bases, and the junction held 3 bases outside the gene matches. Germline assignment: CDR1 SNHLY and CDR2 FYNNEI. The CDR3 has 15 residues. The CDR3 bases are TGTGCCAGCAGTCCCACTAGCGGGAGCACAGATACGCAGTATTTT. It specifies CASSPTSGSTDTQYF.

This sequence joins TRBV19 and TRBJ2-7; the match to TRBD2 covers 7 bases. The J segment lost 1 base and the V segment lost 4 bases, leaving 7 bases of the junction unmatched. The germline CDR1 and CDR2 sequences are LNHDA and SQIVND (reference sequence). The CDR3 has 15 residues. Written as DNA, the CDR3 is TGTGCCAGTAGTACTGGGACGGGAGGTTCCTACGAGCAGTACTTC. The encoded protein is CASSTGTGGSYEQYF.

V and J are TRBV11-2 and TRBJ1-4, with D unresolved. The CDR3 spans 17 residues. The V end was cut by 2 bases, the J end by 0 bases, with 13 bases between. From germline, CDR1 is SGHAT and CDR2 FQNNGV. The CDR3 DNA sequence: TGTGCCAGCAGCTTAATTGGTCTTGGTGCAACTAATGAAAAACTGTTTTTT. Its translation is CASSLIGLGATNEKLFF.

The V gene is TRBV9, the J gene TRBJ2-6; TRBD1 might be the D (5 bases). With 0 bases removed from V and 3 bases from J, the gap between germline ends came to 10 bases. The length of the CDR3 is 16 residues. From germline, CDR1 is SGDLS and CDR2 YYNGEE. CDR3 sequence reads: CASSVGLGDGANVLTF. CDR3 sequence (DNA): TGTGCCAGCAGCGTAGGTTTAGGGGATGGGGCCAACGTCCTGACTTTC.

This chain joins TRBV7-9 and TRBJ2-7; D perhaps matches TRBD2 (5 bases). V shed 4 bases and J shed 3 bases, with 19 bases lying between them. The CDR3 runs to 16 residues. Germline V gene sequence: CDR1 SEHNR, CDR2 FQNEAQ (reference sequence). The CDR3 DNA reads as TGTGCCAGCAGCTCCGAGTTTGTGGGAGCAGTCTACGAGCAGTACTTC. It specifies CASSSEFVGAVYEQYF.

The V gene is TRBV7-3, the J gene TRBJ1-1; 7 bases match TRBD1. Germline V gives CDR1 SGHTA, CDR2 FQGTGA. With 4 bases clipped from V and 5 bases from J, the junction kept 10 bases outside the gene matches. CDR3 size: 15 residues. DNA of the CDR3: TGTGCCAGCAGCTCCCCAGGGGGGGTTAAGACTGAAGCTTTCTTT. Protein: CASSSPGGVKTEAFF.

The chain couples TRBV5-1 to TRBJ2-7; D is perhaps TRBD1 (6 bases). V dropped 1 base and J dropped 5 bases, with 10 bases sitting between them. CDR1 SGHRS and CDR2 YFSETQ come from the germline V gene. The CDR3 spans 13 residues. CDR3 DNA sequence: TGCGCCAGCAGCTTGAACAGGGTCAACGAGCAGTACTTC. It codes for CASSLNRVNEQYF.

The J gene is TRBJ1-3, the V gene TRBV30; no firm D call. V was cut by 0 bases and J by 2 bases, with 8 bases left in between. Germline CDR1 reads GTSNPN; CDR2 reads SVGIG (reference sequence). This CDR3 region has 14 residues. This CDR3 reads CAWSVPGTGNTIYF. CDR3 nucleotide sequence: TGTGCCTGGAGTGTACCGGGGACTGGAAACACCATATATTTT.

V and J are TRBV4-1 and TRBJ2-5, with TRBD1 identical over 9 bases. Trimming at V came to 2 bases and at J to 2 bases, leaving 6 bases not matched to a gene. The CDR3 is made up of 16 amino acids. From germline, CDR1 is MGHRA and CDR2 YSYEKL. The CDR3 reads CASSQIPGQGQETQYF. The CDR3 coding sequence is TGCGCCAGCAGCCAAATACCGGGACAGGGTCAAGAGACCCAGTACTTC.

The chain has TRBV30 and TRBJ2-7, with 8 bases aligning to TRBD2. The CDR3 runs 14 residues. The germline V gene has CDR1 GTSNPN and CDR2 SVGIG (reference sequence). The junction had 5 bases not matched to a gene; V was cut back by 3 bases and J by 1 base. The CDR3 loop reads CAWRRSGNSYEQYF. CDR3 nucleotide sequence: TGTGCCTGGAGGCGTAGCGGGAATTCCTACGAGCAGTACTTC.

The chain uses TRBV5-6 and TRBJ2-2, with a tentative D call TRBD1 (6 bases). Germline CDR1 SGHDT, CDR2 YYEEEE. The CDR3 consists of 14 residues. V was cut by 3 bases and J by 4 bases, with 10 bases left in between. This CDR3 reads CASSYDRSTGELFF. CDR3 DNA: TGTGCCAGCAGCTATGACAGGTCCACCGGGGAGCTGTTTTTT. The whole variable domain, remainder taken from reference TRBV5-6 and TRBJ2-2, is DAGVTQSPTHLIKTRGQQVTLRCSPKSGHDTVSWYQQALGQGPQFIFQYYEEEERQRGNFPDRFSGHQFPNYSSELNVNALLLGDSALYLCASSYDRSTGELFFGEGSRLTVL.